The 21 T cell receptor beta chains given below trace back to one sample, sequenced in a study of shared clonotypes between healthy human individuals. Data came from immunoSEQ multiplex PCR; TCRdb stores just in-frame clones and leaves some out. This sample has fewer than 1.8 million clones, with 97% to 99% found just once. The source material was naive CD4+ T cells sorted from blood. Subset denoted: CD45RA+ positively selected. The receptors shown here come from a man aged 25-40 years in good health.

V is TRBV2 and J is TRBJ2-1, with D possibly matching TRBD2 (6 bases). This CDR3 spans 17 amino acids. In germline, CDR1 is SNHLY, CDR2 FYNNEI. Trimming pared 4 bases from V and 6 bases from J, leaving 22 bases between. The CDR3 DNA follows: TGTGCCAGCAGTGGGGGGGTGACCCAACTTGTGGGCAATGAGCAGTTCTTC. It codes for CASSGGVTQLVGNEQFF.

V gene TRBV18 combines with J gene TRBJ2-3; no clear D gene. Germline V lookup: CDR1 KGHSH, CDR2 LQKENI. The CDR3 is made up of 17 amino acids. Trimming shortened V by 2 bases and J by 7 bases, and 22 bases separated the two germline ends. The CDR3 region has the DNA TGTGCCAGCTCACCAGCCCCTTCTGCAGAGCCGCGCAATACGCAGTATTTT. As protein: CASSPAPSAEPRNTQYF.

The CDR3 here is CASSPPFSPWQFF. The CDR3 DNA reads TGTGCCAGCAGCCCCCCGTTTAGCCCATGGCAGTTCTTC. The V and J genes are TRBV7-2 and TRBJ2-1; D remains ambiguous. The CDR3 totals 13 residues. The germline V gene has CDR1 SGHTA and CDR2 FQGNSA. Trimming took off 5 bases at V and 12 bases at J, with 17 bases between the two ends.

Points on this clone: Other DNA sequences in the sample encode the same CDR3. The chain carries TRBV19 and TRBJ1-2, with D hard to call. This CDR3 spans 13 amino acids. Germline V CDR1 and CDR2: LNHDA, SQIVND (reference sequence). V lost 5 bases and J lost 2, with 9 bases in between. The CDR3 loop is CASSVTGNYGYTF. Here the CDR3 DNA reads TGTGCCAGTAGTGTTACGGGCAACTATGGCTACACCTTC. Filled out from reference TRBV19 and TRBJ1-2, the complete variable domain reads DGGITQSPKYLFRKEGQNVTLSCEQNLNHDAMYWYRQDPGQGLRLIYYSQIVNDFQKGDIAEGYSVSREKKESFPLTVTSAQKNPTAFYLCASSVTGNYGYTFGSGTRLTVV.

This chain joins TRBV5-1 and TRBJ2-2, with 9 bases matching TRBD1. Germline V gene lookup returns CDR1 SGHRS and CDR2 YFSETQ. The V and J ends lost 2 bases and 2 bases, in that order; junction bases with no gene match: 4. The CDR3 totals 16 residues. The CDR3 loop reads CASSFGGQGNTGELFF. For the CDR3, the DNA is TGCGCCAGCAGCTTCGGGGGACAGGGCAACACCGGGGAGCTGTTTTTT. The full variable domain, in which reference TRBV5-1 and TRBJ2-2 provide the parts outside the CDR3, is KAGVTQTPRYLIKTRGQQVTLSCSPISGHRSVSWYQQTPGQGLQFLFEYFSETQRNKGNFPGRFSGRQFSNSRSEMNVSTLELGDSALYLCASSFGGQGNTGELFFGEGSRLTVL.

J is TRBJ2-3 and V is TRBV7-6, with D unclear. This CDR3 is built from 13 residues. Trimming shortened V by 3 bases and J by 2 bases, and 6 bases separated the two germline ends. In germline, CDR1 is SGHVS, CDR2 FNYEAQ. The chain's CDR3 is CASSLPSTDTQYF. The CDR3 DNA reads as TGTGCCAGCAGCTTGCCTTCCACAGATACGCAGTATTTT.

The gene calls are TRBV6-1 and TRBJ2-2; TRBD2 matches 9 bases. Germline loops: CDR1 MNHNS, CDR2 SASEGT. This CDR3 comprises 18 residues. The V segment lost 1 base and the J segment 2 bases; nucleotides outside the gene matches: 8. CDR3 coding DNA: TGTGCCAGCAGTGAAGTCGGGACTAGCACATCTAACACCGGGGAGCTGTTTTTT. This translates into CASSEVGTSTSNTGELFF.

This chain uses TRBV7-9 with TRBJ2-1; D may be TRBD1 (6 bases). The V end was cut by 0 bases, the J end by 3 bases, with 9 bases between. CDR3 length equals 15 residues. The V gene's germline CDR1 is SEHNR and CDR2 FQNEAQ (reference sequence). CDR3 loop: CASSLAQGSYNEQFF. CDR3 DNA: TGTGCCAGCAGCTTAGCACAGGGAAGCTACAATGAGCAGTTCTTC.

The chain links TRBV28 to TRBJ2-7; D not certain. V was pared by 5 bases and J by 4 bases, with 12 bases between. Germline CDR1 and CDR2: MDHEN and SYDVKM. CDR3 length: 13 residues. The DNA for the CDR3 is TGTGCCAGCAGTCTCACAACCCCATACGAGCAGTACTTC. Translation: CASSLTTPYEQYF.

The chain couples TRBV10-3 to TRBJ1-1; D uncertain. CDR1 and CDR2 from the germline V gene are ENHRY and SYGVKD. Deletions cut 2 bases from V and 0 bases from J, with 4 bases between. The CDR3 loop spans 13 amino acids. CDR3 sequence: CAISEGMNTEAFF. CDR3 DNA sequence: TGTGCCATCAGTGAGGGGATGAACACTGAAGCTTTCTTT.

The chain joins TRBV7-7 to TRBJ2-1; 8 nucleotides line up with TRBD2. The CDR3 is made up of 15 amino acids. From germline, CDR1 is SSHAT and CDR2 FNYEAQ (reference sequence). V dropped 1 base and J dropped 8; count of bases not matched to a gene: 7. CDR3 in DNA: TGTGCCAGCAGCTTAGGGACTAGCTCCCTCCATGAGCAGTTCTTC. Residues: CASSLGTSSLHEQFF.

This chain connects TRBV4-3 to TRBJ2-1, with 14 bases that match TRBD2. The CDR3 length is 15 residues. The V gene's germline CDR1 is LGHNA and CDR2 YSLEER. Trimming cost V 4 bases and J 8 bases; bases outside gene matches: 4. The CDR3 here is CASSLKTSGRDEQFF. DNA of the CDR3: TGCGCCAGCAGCCTTAAGACTAGCGGGAGGGATGAGCAGTTCTTC.

V and J are TRBV28 and TRBJ1-5; D remains unclear. The V and J ends lost 2 bases and 0 bases respectively, with 11 bases between them. CDR1 is MDHEN and CDR2 is SYDVKM in the germline V gene. This CDR3 is 16 amino acids long. CDR3 residues: CASSLRPAYSNQPQHF. CDR3 nucleotides: TGTGCCAGCAGTTTACGGCCAGCATATAGCAATCAGCCCCAGCATTTT. Filled out from reference TRBV28 and TRBJ1-5, the complete variable domain reads DVKVTQSSRYLVKRTGEKVFLECVQDMDHENMFWYRQDPGLGLRLIYFSYDVKMKEKGDIPEGYSVSREKKERFSLILESASTNQTSMYLCASSLRPAYSNQPQHFGDGTRLSIL.

With respect to this clone: Other DNA sequences of this sample code for an identical CDR3. The DNA for the CDR3 is TGTGCCAGCGGAGGGACCGGGGAGCTGTTTTTT. Translation gives CASGGTGELFF. The gene calls are TRBV9 and TRBJ2-2, with D perhaps matching TRBD2 (6 bases). V lost 7 bases and J 5 bases, leaving 6 bases between the germline ends. The germline V gene encodes CDR1 SGDLS and CDR2 YYNGEE. The CDR3 has 11 residues.

The chain employs TRBV20-1 and TRBJ2-4; D call uncertain. Trimming removed 5 bases from V and 7 bases from J, with 6 bases in between. This CDR3 comprises 10 residues. Looked up from germline, CDR1 is DFQATT and CDR2 is SNEGSKA (reference sequence). CDR3: CSAFFNIQYF. The CDR3 bases are TGCAGTGCTTTCTTTAACATTCAGTACTTC.

The genes are TRBV5-1 and TRBJ2-7; D remains unclear. V lost 0 bases, J lost 0 bases, and 10 bases lay in between. Germline V gene data show CDR1 as SGHRS and CDR2 as YFSETQ. This CDR3 is 15 amino acids long. The CDR3: CASSLGWQISYEQYF. The DNA of the CDR3 is TGCGCCAGCAGCTTGGGGTGGCAGATCTCCTACGAGCAGTACTTC.

This sequence joins TRBV10-3 and TRBJ1-1; possibly TRBD1 for D (6 bases). V was trimmed by 0 bases and J by 4 bases, leaving 12 bases between them. Germline V gene lookup returns CDR1 ENHRY and CDR2 SYGVKD. This CDR3 spans 15 amino acids. The CDR3 bases are TGTGCCATCAGTGAGTCGGGGGGGCAGGTCACTGAAGCTTTCTTT. Translated, it gives CAISESGGQVTEAFF.

This clone was detected only once. The chain joins TRBV5-1 to TRBJ2-7; the match to TRBD2 covers 8 bases. From germline, CDR1 is SGHRS and CDR2 YFSETQ. The CDR3 loop spans 14 amino acids. V shed 0 bases, J shed 6 bases, and the junction held 5 bases outside the gene matches. DNA for the CDR3: TGCGCCAGCAGCTTGGAGGGACTAGTTCGCGAGCAGTACTTC. It encodes CASSLEGLVREQYF.

The V call is TRBV6-5, the J call TRBJ2-2, with D hard to call. The CDR3 length is 14 residues. V lost 0 bases to trimming and J lost 7 bases, with 9 bases between them. The V gene's germline CDR1 is MNHEY and CDR2 SVGAGI. For the CDR3, the DNA is TGTGCCAGCAGTTACTCGTGGCTGGTCGGGGAGCTGTTTTTT. This encodes CASSYSWLVGELFF.

A word on this clone: Other DNA sequences from this sample encode an identical CDR3 as well. V usage is TRBV29-1 and J usage is TRBJ2-7, with 11 bases lining up with TRBD1. Germline V gene lookup returns CDR1 SQVTM and CDR2 ANQGSEA. CDR3 length equals 13 residues. Trimming took 6 bases from V and 1 from J; bases not matched to a gene: 2. Written as DNA, the CDR3 is TGCAGCGTCGGGACAGGGGGGTCCTACGAGCAGTACTTC. This encodes CSVGTGGSYEQYF.

The chain recombines TRBV28 with TRBJ1-5, with 7 nucleotides matching TRBD1. Germline V CDR1 and CDR2: MDHEN, SYDVKM. The V segment lost 10 bases and the J segment 3 bases; nucleotides outside the gene matches: 9. The CDR3 length is 14 residues. In DNA form, the CDR3 reads TGTGCCACCCGCTTACAGGGGAACAATCAGCCCCAGCATTTT. Its translation is CATRLQGNNQPQHF.